The present T cell receptor (beta chain) was sequenced within a study of Ad26.COV2.S vaccination and SARS-CoV-2 variants. This table comes from immunoSEQ multiplex PCR, and its TCRdb copy is limited to in-frame clones, with some not included. The table includes hundreds of thousands of clones, 70% to 90% detected once. Germline assignment: CDR1 MGHRA and CDR2 YSYEKL. The CDR3 covers 16 residues. V was pared by 6 bases and J by 7 bases, with 11 bases of the junction left unmatched. Noted treatment: around 19 received Ad26.COV2.S at low or high dose, single or two shots; about 5 received placebo; per-sample allocation not given. After the first vaccine or placebo injection, samples were drawn on day 63.

The sequencing here drew on peripheral blood, taken in a trial of Ad26.COV2.S vaccine versus placebo. The chain recombines TRBV4-1 with TRBJ1-4, with 10 bases lining up with TRBD1. The clonotype originates from a person between 18 and 65 years old who received the Ad26.COV2.S COVID-19 vaccine or a placebo. CDR3 loop: CASSLGQGVGSEKLFF. CDR3 DNA: TGCGCCAGCAGTCTAGGACAGGGGGTTGGGAGTGAAAAACTGTTTTTT.